This T cell receptor (beta chain) was captured by sequencing in a study of blood T cell repertoires in COVID-19. After removal of 1 base from V and 5 bases from J, the junction contained 9 bases not matched to a gene. CDR3 length: 16 residues. The germline V gene has CDR1 SGHTA and CDR2 FQGNSA. The protocol was immunoSEQ multiplex PCR, while the TCRdb copy is restricted to in-frame clones and leaves out a portion. The top ten hold under 6.5% of the sample, which has a few hundred thousand clones, 70% to 90% seen once. Specimen: PBMCs or T cells enriched from blood (not recorded which). The source is a woman in her 30s who had recovered from COVID-19. This chain joins TRBV7-2 and TRBJ2-5; 8 bases fit TRBD2. The CDR3 protein is CASSLGAGGLSETQYF. The CDR3 DNA sequence: TGTGCCAGCAGCTTAGGGGCGGGGGGCCTCTCGGAGACCCAGTACTTC.